Listed below are T cell receptor beta chains from one sample, sequenced in a study of human T cells and chemical hapten exposure. MiXCR, run by TCRdb on the RACE reads, gives a single entry per CDR3 protein. The table records roughly 69,000 distinct CDR3 sequences, approximately 10% of them present only once. The sequencing here drew on whole blood, taken in connection with sensitization to the hapten diphenylcyclopropenone (DPC). These receptors originate from a woman between 50 and 59 years old with alopecia areata. Some clones in this sample may be carry-over from other donors' samples. Both conserved end residues are part of each CDR3. D genes are given only for firm matches. Some rows have no size entry. The others give once, few or many, or a class for an expanded clone.

j_call: TRBJ1-1
v_call: TRBV30
d_call: TRBD1
clone_size: many
cdr3_nt: TGTGCCTGGAGTTCTAGGACAGGCCCGGGTACTGAAGCTTTCTTT
cdr3_aa: CAWSSRTGPGTEAFF

j_call: TRBJ1-1
v_call: TRBV10-2
d_call: -
clone_size: -
cdr3_nt: TGCGCCAGCAGGGACCCTCTTCGGGTCACTGAAGCTTTCTTT
cdr3_aa: CASRDPLRVTEAFF

j_call: TRBJ1-3
v_call: TRBV2
d_call: -
clone_size: -
cdr3_nt: TGTGCCAGCGGGACTCACTCTGGAAACACCATATATTTT
cdr3_aa: CASGTHSGNTIYF

j_call: TRBJ2-2
v_call: TRBV6-1
d_call: -
clone_size: many
cdr3_nt: TGTGCCACTTCAGGGGTAACGGACACCGGGGAGCTGTTTTTT
cdr3_aa: CATSGVTDTGELFF

j_call: TRBJ1-5
v_call: TRBV7-6
d_call: TRBD1
clone_size: -
cdr3_nt: TGTGCCAGCAGCGCCAGCGGACAGGGGAGCAATCAGCCCCAGCATTTT
cdr3_aa: CASSASGQGSNQPQHF

j_call: TRBJ2-7
v_call: TRBV29-1
d_call: -
clone_size: many
cdr3_nt: TGCAGCGTTGTCGAAGTGGGGGTCTACGAGCAGTACTTC
cdr3_aa: CSVVEVGVYEQYF

j_call: TRBJ2-2
v_call: TRBV6-6
d_call: -
clone_size: few
cdr3_nt: TGTGCCAGCAGTTACCTTTACACCGGGGAGCTGTTTTTT
cdr3_aa: CASSYLYTGELFF

j_call: TRBJ1-2
v_call: TRBV20-1
d_call: -
clone_size: many
cdr3_nt: TGCAGTGCTAGAGATGGTAGGGGCTACACCTTC
cdr3_aa: CSARDGRGYTF

j_call: TRBJ2-1
v_call: TRBV25-1
d_call: TRBD2
clone_size: many
cdr3_nt: TGTGCCAGCAGTGAATGGCTAGCGGGAGTTTCTGGTGAGCAGTTCTTC
cdr3_aa: CASSEWLAGVSGEQFF

j_call: TRBJ1-4
v_call: TRBV6-6
d_call: -
clone_size: many
cdr3_nt: TGTGCCAGCAGTTACCGGGGGAGTAATGAAAAACTGTTTTTT
cdr3_aa: CASSYRGSNEKLFF

j_call: TRBJ1-1
v_call: TRBV12-3/TRBV12-4
d_call: -
clone_size: many
cdr3_nt: TGTGCCAGCAGTTTCCAGGGCGACGCCCTGGAGAACACTGAAGCTTTCTTT
cdr3_aa: CASSFQGDALENTEAFF

j_call: TRBJ1-1
v_call: TRBV3-1
d_call: -
clone_size: -
cdr3_nt: TGTGCCAGCAGCCAAAGACGGTTGAACACTGAAGCTTTCTTT
cdr3_aa: CASSQRRLNTEAFF

j_call: TRBJ2-1
v_call: TRBV7-3
d_call: TRBD2
clone_size: few
cdr3_nt: TGTGCCAGCAGTTGGACTAGCGGGAGTGGGAATGAGCAGTTCTTC
cdr3_aa: CASSWTSGSGNEQFF

j_call: TRBJ1-5
v_call: TRBV19
d_call: -
clone_size: -
cdr3_nt: TGTGCCAGTAGTGAACAGGACGTGAATCGTCAGCCCCAGCATTTT
cdr3_aa: CASSEQDVNRQPQHF

j_call: TRBJ1-1
v_call: TRBV14
d_call: -
clone_size: few
cdr3_nt: TGTGCCAGCAGCCAAGTATCCGGGGGCGTCACTGAAGCTTTCTTT
cdr3_aa: CASSQVSGGVTEAFF

j_call: TRBJ2-1
v_call: TRBV7-6
d_call: -
clone_size: many
cdr3_nt: TGTGCCAGCAGCTTAGCTGGAGCCTACAATGAGCAGTTCTTC
cdr3_aa: CASSLAGAYNEQFF

j_call: TRBJ1-6
v_call: TRBV9
d_call: -
clone_size: -
cdr3_nt: TGTGCCAGCAGCGTAGTGGGGGCGCAGAATTCACCCCTCCACTTT
cdr3_aa: CASSVVGAQNSPLHF

j_call: TRBJ2-1
v_call: TRBV19
d_call: TRBD2
clone_size: many
cdr3_nt: TGTGCCAGTAGTATAGTTAGCGGGAGGGCCAAGTCCTACAATGAGCAGTTCTTC
cdr3_aa: CASSIVSGRAKSYNEQFF

j_call: TRBJ2-1
v_call: TRBV7-2
d_call: TRBD2
clone_size: many
cdr3_nt: TGTGCCAGCAGCTTTGGAGCGGGGTTAAAAACGACCTCCTACAATGAGCAGTTCTTC
cdr3_aa: CASSFGAGLKTTSYNEQFF

j_call: TRBJ1-3
v_call: TRBV7-6
d_call: -
clone_size: many
cdr3_nt: TGTGCCAGCAGCCAGCAGGAAATCTCTGGAAACACCATATATTTT
cdr3_aa: CASSQQEISGNTIYF

j_call: TRBJ1-1
v_call: TRBV29-1
d_call: -
clone_size: many
cdr3_nt: TGCAGCGTTGTACGGATGAACACTGAAGCTTTCTTT
cdr3_aa: CSVVRMNTEAFF

j_call: TRBJ2-7
v_call: TRBV4-1
d_call: TRBD2
clone_size: many
cdr3_nt: TGCGCCAGCAGCCAACTAGACATGGGACTAGCGGGAGAGGAGCAGTACTTC
cdr3_aa: CASSQLDMGLAGEEQYF

j_call: TRBJ2-7
v_call: TRBV5-1
d_call: TRBD1
clone_size: few
cdr3_nt: TGCGCCAGCAGCCCGGACAGGGTTGGAGAGCAGTACTTC
cdr3_aa: CASSPDRVGEQYF

j_call: TRBJ2-7
v_call: TRBV12-2
d_call: -
clone_size: many
cdr3_nt: TGTGCAAGTCGCTTAGTGGGGTCGACAGCCAAGGCCTACGAGCAGTACTTC
cdr3_aa: CASRLVGSTAKAYEQYF

j_call: TRBJ1-2
v_call: TRBV19
d_call: TRBD1
clone_size: many
cdr3_nt: TGTGCCAGTAGTATAACAGGGGACGGCTACACCTTC
cdr3_aa: CASSITGDGYTF

j_call: TRBJ2-5
v_call: TRBV29-1
d_call: -
clone_size: -
cdr3_nt: TGCAGCGTTCGGACTTTTCAAGAGACCCAGTACTTC
cdr3_aa: CSVRTFQETQYF

j_call: TRBJ2-7
v_call: TRBV6-2/TRBV6-3
d_call: -
clone_size: few
cdr3_nt: TGTGCCAGCAGTTCGCAGTCCCACCCGGGGGGCGCGTACGAGCAGTACTTC
cdr3_aa: CASSSQSHPGGAYEQYF

j_call: TRBJ1-4
v_call: TRBV7-9
d_call: -
clone_size: many
cdr3_nt: TGTGCCAGCAGCTCCGAAGAAAAACTGTTTTTT
cdr3_aa: CASSSEEKLFF

j_call: TRBJ2-7
v_call: TRBV7-9
d_call: TRBD1
clone_size: many
cdr3_nt: TGTGCCAGCAGCACCCGGACAGGGGAGGGCGAGCAGTACTTC
cdr3_aa: CASSTRTGEGEQYF

j_call: TRBJ1-5
v_call: TRBV6-2/TRBV6-3
d_call: -
clone_size: many
cdr3_nt: TGTGCCAGCAGTTTTGGGTTTCGTGGGGAACATCAGCCCCAGCATTTT
cdr3_aa: CASSFGFRGEHQPQHF

j_call: TRBJ2-3
v_call: TRBV7-6
d_call: -
clone_size: few
cdr3_nt: TGTGCCAGCAGTTTAGAAAGGGTAGATACGCAGTATTTT
cdr3_aa: CASSLERVDTQYF

j_call: TRBJ2-2
v_call: TRBV29-1
d_call: -
clone_size: -
cdr3_nt: TGCAGCGTTGATTCTAGTGGCACCGGGGAGCTGTTTTTT
cdr3_aa: CSVDSSGTGELFF

j_call: TRBJ1-5
v_call: TRBV19
d_call: TRBD1
clone_size: many
cdr3_nt: TGTGCCAGTAGTACAACCGGGACAGGGGTAGGGCGGAATCAGCCCCAGCATTTT
cdr3_aa: CASSTTGTGVGRNQPQHF